The 21 T cell receptor beta chains reported below all come from one sample, sequenced in a study of T cell repertoires in cytomegalovirus infection. The antigens for these receptors are not known. TCRdb redid the calling of the reads with MiXCR, one entry per CDR3 protein. The data contain 110,000 to 150,000 distinct CDR3 sequences, 32% of them singletons. The sequenced sample was CD8+ T cells from cultured PBMCs, obtained from culture after CMV antigen stimulation. Source of these receptors: a human donor in good health (CMV status not recorded). Some clones in this sample may be carry-over from other donors' samples.

CDR3 residues: CASSPWAGENTEAFF. DNA of the CDR3: TGCGCCAGCAGCCCCTGGGCAGGCGAGAACACTGAAGCTTTCTTT. This rearrangement joins TRBV5-1 to TRBJ1-1, with D uncertain. V was clipped by 4 bases and J by 1 base, with 14 bases between them. Germline CDR1 reads SGHRS; CDR2 reads YFSETQ. The CDR3 consists of 15 residues.

This clonotype occurred a few times. The rearrangement uses TRBV2 and TRBJ1-5; D is ambiguous. CDR1 SNHLY and CDR2 FYNNEI come from the germline V gene. The CDR3 length is 16 residues. V was trimmed by 3 bases and J by 3 bases, leaving 15 bases between them. CDR3 residues: CASSEARLITNQPQHF. CDR3 DNA sequence: TGTGCCAGCAGTGAGGCCCGCCTCATCACCAATCAGCCCCAGCATTTT.

This clonotype was observed a few times. The rearrangement joins TRBV11-2 to TRBJ2-7, with D tentatively TRBD1 (5 bases). The CDR3 has 13 residues. Germline assignment: CDR1 SGHAT and CDR2 FQNNGV. V lost 1 base to trimming and J lost 4 bases, with 8 bases between them. The CDR3 spells CASSLAQAYEQYF. CDR3 nucleotides: TGTGCCAGCAGCTTAGCACAGGCTTACGAGCAGTACTTC.

The chain joins TRBV2 to TRBJ2-1; D call uncertain. V was trimmed by 7 bases and J by 0 bases, leaving 10 bases between them. CDR1 SNHLY and CDR2 FYNNEI come from the germline V gene. CDR3 size: 14 residues. As DNA, the CDR3 is TGTGCCAGCACCCGCTCAAGCTCCTACAATGAGCAGTTCTTC. Its translation: CASTRSSSYNEQFF.

CDR3 sequence: CASSYFSLEQYF. CDR3 nucleotides: TGTGCCAGCAGTTACTTTAGTCTCGAGCAGTACTTC. This sequence joins TRBV6-8 and TRBJ2-7; D unresolved. Between the trimmed V and J ends, which lost 1 base and 6 bases, there was a span of 7 bases. The length of the CDR3 is 12 residues. Germline lookup yields CDR1 MNHGY and CDR2 SAAAGT.

This chain connects TRBV7-9 to TRBJ2-7; D gene ambiguous. Between the trimmed V and J ends, which lost 5 bases and 4 bases, there was a span of 12 bases. Per the germline V gene, CDR1 is SEHNR and CDR2 is FQNEAQ (reference sequence). The CDR3 is 13 residues long. In DNA, the CDR3 is TGTGCCAGCAGCCCCCAAAACCGATACGAGCAGTACTTC. This encodes CASSPQNRYEQYF.

In this sample, this clonotype turned up many times. J is TRBJ1-5 and V is TRBV28; TRBD1 might be the D (6 bases). The germline V gene has CDR1 MDHEN and CDR2 SYDVKM. The V and J ends lost 3 bases and 10 bases respectively, with 16 bases between them. This CDR3 is built from 14 residues. The CDR3 spells CASSFPGQLLPQHF. CDR3 sequence (DNA): TGTGCCAGCAGTTTTCCGGGACAACTTCTACCCCAGCATTTT.

This rearrangement joins TRBV28 to TRBJ1-6; perhaps TRBD1 as D (6 bases). This CDR3 is built from 16 residues. Between the trimmed V and J ends, which lost 2 bases and 4 bases, there was a span of 12 bases. CDR1 and CDR2 from the germline V gene are MDHEN and SYDVKM. In nucleotides, the CDR3 is TGTGCCAGCAGTTTAGACAGGATTTATTATAATTCACCCCTCCACTTT. It translates to CASSLDRIYYNSPLHF. Looking up the rest from reference TRBV28 and TRBJ1-6 gives the full variable domain: DVKVTQSSRYLVKRTGEKVFLECVQDMDHENMFWYRQDPGLGLRLIYFSYDVKMKEKGDIPEGYSVSREKKERFSLILESASTNQTSMYLCASSLDRIYYNSPLHFGNGTRLTVT.

This clonotype was seen a handful of times. The chain recombines TRBV2 with TRBJ1-1; tentative D call: TRBD1 (5 bases). Looked up from germline, CDR1 is SNHLY and CDR2 is FYNNEI. The V and J ends lost 3 bases and 5 bases respectively, with 13 bases between them. This CDR3 contains 14 residues. CDR3 amino acids: CASSDRDARTEAFF. The CDR3 DNA reads TGTGCCAGCAGTGACAGGGATGCTCGGACTGAAGCTTTCTTT.

This clonotype was seen many times. The CDR3 sequence: CASSYSRDRSVQETQYF. Here the CDR3 DNA reads TGTGCCAGCAGTTACTCGAGGGACAGGAGCGTCCAAGAGACCCAGTACTTC. The V gene is TRBV6-6, the J gene TRBJ2-5; TRBD1 agrees at 8 bases. The germline V gene encodes CDR1 MNHNY and CDR2 SVGAGI (reference sequence). V dropped 0 bases and J dropped 1; count of bases not matched to a gene: 7. This CDR3 spans 17 amino acids.

The rearrangement links TRBV19 to TRBJ1-6; D might be TRBD1 (5 bases). The V end was cut by 6 bases, the J end by 4 bases, with 16 bases between. The CDR3 is 16 amino acids. The germline gives CDR1 LNHDA, CDR2 SQIVND (reference sequence). The CDR3 region is CASRPGPNPYNSPLHF. The CDR3 coding sequence is TGTGCCAGTAGACCGGGACCCAACCCTTATAATTCACCCCTCCACTTT.

This chain uses TRBV4-1 with TRBJ2-2, with D hard to call. The CDR3 extends over 16 amino acids. Per germline, CDR1 MGHRA and CDR2 YSYEKL. The V end lost 0 bases, the J end lost 5 bases, and 13 bases lay between the germline ends. This CDR3 reads CASSQDVSWATGELFF. The CDR3 DNA reads as TGCGCCAGCAGCCAAGATGTTTCATGGGCTACCGGGGAGCTGTTTTTT.

The chain employs TRBV10-3 and TRBJ2-5; D is unresolved. The CDR3 has 15 amino acids. CDR1 is ENHRY, CDR2 SYGVKD, per germline. Trimming took 4 bases from V and 1 from J, leaving 13 bases between them. In DNA form, the CDR3 reads TGTGCCATCAGTGGTACGGCTAACCTCCAAGAGACCCAGTACTTC. Amino acid sequence: CAISGTANLQETQYF.

In its sample, this clonotype was seen a few times. The chain uses TRBV7-9 and TRBJ1-2; D gene unclear. The V end was cut by 4 bases, the J end by 7 bases, with 13 bases between. The CDR3 consists of 13 residues. Germline lookup yields CDR1 SEHNR and CDR2 FQNEAQ (reference sequence). Here the CDR3 DNA reads TGTGCCAGCAGCTCCCCATACGAACCTGGCTACACCTTC. Residues: CASSSPYEPGYTF.

This clonotype was seen ten or more times. This chain connects TRBV6-1 to TRBJ2-5, with D hard to call. Trimming removed 6 bases at V and 1 base at J, with 12 bases between. The CDR3 consists of 14 residues. In germline, CDR1 is MNHNS, CDR2 SASEGT. CDR3 sequence reads: CASSLDGRQETQYF. In nucleotides, the CDR3 is TGTGCCAGCAGCCTCGACGGGCGCCAAGAGACCCAGTACTTC.

This clonotype was detected a few times. The chain has TRBV2 and TRBJ2-7; TRBD1 is a possible D gene (6 bases). Germline V lookup: CDR1 SNHLY, CDR2 FYNNEI. Deletions cut 8 bases from V and 3 bases from J, with 14 bases between. The CDR3 covers 13 residues. CDR3 sequence (DNA): TGTGCCAGCTATGTAACAGGGCACTACGAGCAGTACTTC. This codes for CASYVTGHYEQYF.

This clonotype was detected only a few times. CDR3 sequence reads: CASSLEGAPPYNEQFF. CDR3 DNA sequence: TGTGCCAGCAGCTTAGAAGGGGCTCCGCCCTACAATGAGCAGTTCTTC. The rearrangement uses TRBV7-2 and TRBJ2-1, with a weak D call TRBD1 (5 bases). V was clipped by 1 base and J by 2 bases, with 12 bases between them. Germline V gives CDR1 SGHTA, CDR2 FQGNSA. This CDR3 has 16 residues.

The CDR3 sequence is CASSPSFGGPYEQYF. The CDR3 nucleotides are TGTGCCAGCAGCCCGTCTTTCGGGGGCCCCTACGAGCAGTACTTC. V usage is TRBV13 and J usage is TRBJ2-7; D may correspond to TRBD1 or TRBD2 (6 bases each). The CDR3 runs 15 residues. The V end lost 5 bases, the J end lost 2 bases, and 16 bases lay between the germline ends. Germline V CDR1 and CDR2: PRHDT, FYEKMQ (reference sequence).

This clonotype occurred a few times. V usage is TRBV6-5 and J usage is TRBJ2-7, with D perhaps matching TRBD2 (6 bases). The CDR3 spans 15 residues. The V end lost 0 bases, the J end lost 3 bases, and 12 bases lay between the germline ends. CDR1 MNHEY and CDR2 SVGAGI come from the germline V gene. CDR3 protein: CASSYSAGTGYEQYF. The CDR3 DNA sequence: TGTGCCAGCAGTTACTCCGCCGGGACTGGCTACGAGCAGTACTTC.

The V call is TRBV2, the J call TRBJ1-3, with D hard to call. CDR1 and CDR2 (germline): SNHLY, FYNNEI. The germline V and J ends were trimmed by 3 bases and 0 bases, with 9 bases remaining between them. The CDR3 spans 15 residues. The CDR3 reads CASSDRPLSGNTIYF. The CDR3 coding sequence is TGTGCCAGCAGTGACCGGCCCCTCTCTGGAAACACCATATATTTT.

Only one count was recorded for this clonotype. The CDR3 DNA sequence: TGTGCCAGTTGGGGGGGAAGCACAGATACGCAGTATTTT. Protein: CASWGGSTDTQYF. The chain uses TRBV19 and TRBJ2-3, with 7 bases that match TRBD2. The germline V gene encodes CDR1 LNHDA and CDR2 SQIVND (reference sequence). The length of the CDR3 is 13 residues. V trimming: 8 bases; J trimming: 0 bases; junction bases outside the gene matches: 2. Together with reference TRBV19 and TRBJ2-3, the CDR3 gives the full variable domain: DGGITQSPKYLFRKEGQNVTLSCEQNLNHDAMYWYRQDPGQGLRLIYYSQIVNDFQKGDIAEGYSVSREKKESFPLTVTSAQKNPTAFYLCASWGGSTDTQYFGPGTRLTVL.